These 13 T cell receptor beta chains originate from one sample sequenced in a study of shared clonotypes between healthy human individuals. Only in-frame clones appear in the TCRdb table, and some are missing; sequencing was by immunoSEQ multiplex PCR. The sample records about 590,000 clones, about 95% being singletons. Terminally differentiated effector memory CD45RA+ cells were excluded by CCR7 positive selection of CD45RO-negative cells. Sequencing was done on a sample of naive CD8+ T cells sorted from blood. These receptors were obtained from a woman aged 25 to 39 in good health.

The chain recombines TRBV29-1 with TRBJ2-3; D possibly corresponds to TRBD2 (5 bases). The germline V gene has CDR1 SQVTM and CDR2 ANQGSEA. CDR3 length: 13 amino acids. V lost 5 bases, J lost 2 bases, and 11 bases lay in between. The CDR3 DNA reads TGCAGCGTTAGCGGAGAAAACACAGATACGCAGTATTTT. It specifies CSVSGENTDTQYF.

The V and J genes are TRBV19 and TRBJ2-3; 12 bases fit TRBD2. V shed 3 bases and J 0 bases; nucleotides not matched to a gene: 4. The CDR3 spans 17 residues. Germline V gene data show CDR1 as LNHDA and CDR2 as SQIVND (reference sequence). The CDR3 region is CASSIGLAGISTDTQYF. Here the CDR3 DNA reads TGTGCCAGTAGTATTGGACTAGCGGGAATAAGCACAGATACGCAGTATTTT.

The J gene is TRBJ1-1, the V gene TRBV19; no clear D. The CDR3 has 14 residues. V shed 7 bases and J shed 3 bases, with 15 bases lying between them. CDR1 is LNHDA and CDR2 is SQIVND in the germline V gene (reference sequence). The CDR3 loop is CASIPFGGDTEAFF. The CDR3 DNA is TGTGCCAGTATCCCTTTCGGTGGTGACACTGAAGCTTTCTTT.

The CDR3 protein is CASRGGPTNEKLFF. The CDR3 DNA is TGTGCCAGCAGAGGGGGTCCAACTAATGAAAAACTGTTTTTT. This rearrangement joins TRBV25-1 to TRBJ1-4; maybe TRBD1 (6 bases). This CDR3 has 14 amino acids. The V end lost 6 bases, the J end lost 0 bases, and 8 bases lay between the germline ends. Germline V gene sequence: CDR1 MGHDK, CDR2 SYGVNS.

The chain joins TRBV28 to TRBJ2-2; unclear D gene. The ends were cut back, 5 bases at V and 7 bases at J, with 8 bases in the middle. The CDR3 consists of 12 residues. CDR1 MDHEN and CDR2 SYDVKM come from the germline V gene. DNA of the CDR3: TGTGCCAGCAGTGAGGATGGCGGGGAGCTGTTTTTT. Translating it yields CASSEDGGELFF. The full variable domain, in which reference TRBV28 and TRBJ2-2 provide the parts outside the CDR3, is DVKVTQSSRYLVKRTGEKVFLECVQDMDHENMFWYRQDPGLGLRLIYFSYDVKMKEKGDIPEGYSVSREKKERFSLILESASTNQTSMYLCASSEDGGELFFGEGSRLTVL.

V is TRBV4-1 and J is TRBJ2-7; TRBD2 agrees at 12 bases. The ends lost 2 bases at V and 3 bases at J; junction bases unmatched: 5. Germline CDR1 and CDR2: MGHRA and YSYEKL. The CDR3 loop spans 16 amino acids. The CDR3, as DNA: TGCGCCAGCAGCCAACTGACTAGCGGGAGTGGCTACGAGCAGTACTTC. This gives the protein CASSQLTSGSGYEQYF.

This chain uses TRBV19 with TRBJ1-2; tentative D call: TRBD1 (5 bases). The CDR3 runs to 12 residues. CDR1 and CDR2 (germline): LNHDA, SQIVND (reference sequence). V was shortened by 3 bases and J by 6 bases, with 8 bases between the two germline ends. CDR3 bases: TGTGCCAGTAGTATCGACAGAGATGGCTACACCTTC. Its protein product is CASSIDRDGYTF.

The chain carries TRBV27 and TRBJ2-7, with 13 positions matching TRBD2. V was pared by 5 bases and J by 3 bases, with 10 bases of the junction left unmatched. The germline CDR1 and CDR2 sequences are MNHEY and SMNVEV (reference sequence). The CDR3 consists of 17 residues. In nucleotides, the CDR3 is TGTGCCAGCAGTACTAGCGGGAGGGCCAGCTTTAACTACGAGCAGTACTTC. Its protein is CASSTSGRASFNYEQYF.

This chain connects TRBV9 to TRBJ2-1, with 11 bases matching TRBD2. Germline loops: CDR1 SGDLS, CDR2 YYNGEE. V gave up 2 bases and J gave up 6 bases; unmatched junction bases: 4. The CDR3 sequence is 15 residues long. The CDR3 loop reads CASSVSGRDSNEQFF. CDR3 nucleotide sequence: TGTGCCAGCAGCGTTAGCGGGAGGGACTCCAATGAGCAGTTCTTC.

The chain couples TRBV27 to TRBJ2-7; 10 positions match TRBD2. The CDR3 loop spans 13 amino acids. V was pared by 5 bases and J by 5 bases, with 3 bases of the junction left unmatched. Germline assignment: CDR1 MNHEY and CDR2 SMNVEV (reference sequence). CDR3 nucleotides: TGTGCCAGCAGTCCTAGCGGGAGCCACGAGCAGTACTTC. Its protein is CASSPSGSHEQYF.

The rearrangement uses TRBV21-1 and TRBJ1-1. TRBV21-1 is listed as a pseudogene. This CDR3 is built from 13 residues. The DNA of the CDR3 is TGTGCCAGCAGCAACTGCCGGTCCATGGAAGCTTTCTTT. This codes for CASSNCRSMEAFF.

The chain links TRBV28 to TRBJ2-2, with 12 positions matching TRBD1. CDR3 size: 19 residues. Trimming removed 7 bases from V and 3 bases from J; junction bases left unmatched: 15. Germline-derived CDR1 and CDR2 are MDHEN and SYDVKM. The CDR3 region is CASTTAWDRGLVDTGELFF. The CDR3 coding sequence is TGTGCCAGCACCACCGCATGGGACAGGGGGCTCGTGGACACCGGGGAGCTGTTTTTT.

The CDR3, as DNA: TGTGCCAGTAGTAGCAACCCCGGGGAGCTGTTTTTT. Translation: CASSSNPGELFF. V usage is TRBV19 and J usage is TRBJ2-2; no firm D call. V shed 4 bases and J shed 6 bases, with 6 bases lying between them. CDR3 size: 12 residues. Germline V gene lookup returns CDR1 LNHDA and CDR2 SQIVND (reference sequence). Based on the CDR3 plus reference TRBV19 and TRBJ2-2, the full variable domain is DGGITQSPKYLFRKEGQNVTLSCEQNLNHDAMYWYRQDPGQGLRLIYYSQIVNDFQKGDIAEGYSVSREKKESFPLTVTSAQKNPTAFYLCASSSNPGELFFGEGSRLTVL.